The sequence of this TCR beta chain was determined in a study of CD8+ T cells in alopecia areata. cDNA prepared by RNA extraction and subsequent reverse transcription served as the template for sequencing. The protocol was immunoSEQ multiplex PCR, while the TCRdb copy is restricted to in-frame clones and leaves out a portion. The sample lists 150,000 or so clones, about 60% occurring once. The V gene's germline CDR1 is SQVTM and CDR2 ANQGSEA. Trimming cost V 8 bases and J 0 bases, with 14 bases left between them. The CDR3 covers 14 residues. The table lists this clone with a few counts. The sample consisted of CD4+ T cells sorted from blood, taken at week 0. V usage is TRBV29-1 and J usage is TRBJ2-1; the D is unclear. The sequence was obtained from a human donor with alopecia areata. Written as DNA, the CDR3 is TGCAGCCTTGCGGTTTCCAGCTCCTACAATGAGCAGTTCTTC. Its translation is CSLAVSSSYNEQFF.